These 18 T cell receptor beta chains were all obtained from the same sample, sequenced in a study of cytomegalovirus exposure and HLA in healthy donors. The PCR was carried out with 60 Vbeta primers and 13 Jbeta primers. Using immunoSEQ multiplex PCR, the repertoire was profiled, and TCRdb retains in-frame clones only, with some absent. The sample lists nearly 110,000 clones, around three quarters occurring once. Specimen: PBMCs. These receptors all come from a boy aged 5-17 years in good health and CMV-seronegative.

This clone was recorded a few times. A much larger clone lies a single base off, so this may be a read error. The V and J genes are TRBV30 and TRBJ2-1; a possible D gene is TRBD1 (5 bases). Per germline, CDR1 GTSNPN and CDR2 SVGIG (reference sequence). The length of the CDR3 is 13 residues. CDR3 coding DNA: TGTGCCTGGAGTGTCGACAGCTACAATGACCAGTTCTTC. Its translation is CAWSVDSYNDQFF.

Of note for this clone: Different DNA sequences within this sample yield the same CDR3. The V gene is TRBV7-9, the J gene TRBJ1-1, with D possibly TRBD1 on 5 matching bases. Trimming took off 5 bases at V and 5 bases at J, with 9 bases between the two ends. CDR1 and CDR2 from the germline V gene are SEHNR and FQNEAQ (reference sequence). This CDR3 spans 12 amino acids. The CDR3 coding sequence is TGTGCCAGCAGCCCGGGGGGTACTGAAGCTTTCTTT. It codes for CASSPGGTEAFF. The variable domain in full, with the rest retrieved from reference TRBV7-9 and TRBJ1-1, is DTGVSQNPRHKITKRGQNVTFRCDPISEHNRLYWYRQTLGQGPEFLTYFQNEAQLEKSRLLSDRFSAERPKGSFSTLEIQRTEQGDSAMYLCASSPGGTEAFFGQGTRLTVV.

The chain is built from TRBV14 and TRBJ2-2, with unresolved D. Germline V lookup: CDR1 SGHDN, CDR2 FVKESK. CDR3 length: 13 residues. Trimming took 4 bases from V and 7 from J, leaving 10 bases between them. CDR3 nucleotide sequence: TGTGCCAGCAGCCGCCAAAGAGGCGGGGAGCTGTTTTTT. Translated, it gives CASSRQRGGELFF.

The chain carries TRBV30 and TRBJ2-3, with 12 bases identical to TRBD2. The germline CDR1 and CDR2 sequences are GTSNPN and SVGIG (reference sequence). The CDR3 spans 18 residues. V was pared by 7 bases and J by 6 bases, with 20 bases of the junction left unmatched. The CDR3 loop is CASSRSLAGGIGRDTQYF. DNA of the CDR3: TGTGCCTCCTCACGTTCCCTAGCGGGAGGGATTGGGCGGGATACGCAGTATTTT.

The chain combines TRBV28 with TRBJ2-7, with D maybe TRBD1 (5 bases). The CDR3 has 14 amino acids. Looked up from germline, CDR1 is MDHEN and CDR2 is SYDVKM. Deletions cut 7 bases from V and 6 bases from J, with 19 bases between. The CDR3 DNA reads as TGTGCCAGCACCACCCCTGGGTGGGGCGGCGAGCAGTACTTC. This encodes CASTTPGWGGEQYF.

The chain joins TRBV4-1 to TRBJ2-3, with TRBD2 matching 13 bases. The CDR3 is made up of 16 amino acids. Unmatched junction bases numbered 4, after V lost 2 bases and J lost 5 bases. CDR1 MGHRA and CDR2 YSYEKL come from the germline V gene. CDR3 sequence (DNA): TGCGCCAGCAGCCAATCACTAGCGGGGGGGGAAGATACGCAGTATTTT. It codes for CASSQSLAGGEDTQYF.

The CDR3 bases are TGTGCCAGCAGTCACACCCGAAACACCGGGGAGCTGTTTTTT. The encoded protein is CASSHTRNTGELFF. The rearrangement links TRBV6-5 to TRBJ2-2, with unresolved D. This CDR3 comprises 14 residues. The germline V gene encodes CDR1 MNHEY and CDR2 SVGAGI. V was pared by 5 bases and J by 2 bases, with 9 bases between.

This sequence joins TRBV6-6 and TRBJ2-1; maybe TRBD2 (6 bases). V was shortened by 2 bases and J by 6 bases, with 8 bases between the two germline ends. There are 13 residues in the CDR3. Germline CDR1 is MNHNY and CDR2 is SVGAGI (reference sequence). DNA for the CDR3: TGTGCCAGCAGTTACCGGGACTTCAATGAGCAGTTCTTC. Translation gives CASSYRDFNEQFF.

The V gene is TRBV7-9, the J gene TRBJ2-7, with D maybe TRBD2 (6 bases). This CDR3 contains 14 residues. Germline-derived CDR1 and CDR2 are SEHNR and FQNEAQ (reference sequence). V was trimmed by 4 bases and J by 11 bases, leaving 21 bases between them. The CDR3 nucleotides are TGTGCCAGCAGCTCTGGGGCCCGGGACTCTGAGAAGTACTTC. Translating it yields CASSSGARDSEKYF.

The V gene is TRBV28, the J gene TRBJ1-1; D unclear. This CDR3 has 12 residues. Germline lookup yields CDR1 MDHEN and CDR2 SYDVKM. V was trimmed by 4 bases and J by 8 bases, leaving 11 bases between them. The DNA of the CDR3 is TGTGCCAGCAGTTCAAATGAGAGGGAAGCTTTCTTT. Amino acids: CASSSNEREAFF.

The chain couples TRBV5-6 to TRBJ2-3; TRBD2 agrees at 8 bases. The germline V gene has CDR1 SGHDT and CDR2 YYEEEE. The CDR3 covers 16 residues. After removal of 3 bases from V and 1 base from J, the junction contained 7 bases not matched to a gene. DNA for the CDR3: TGTGCCAGCAGCTGGGGGGGAGCGGGAGGCACAGATACGCAGTATTTT. Its translation: CASSWGGAGGTDTQYF.

The chain is built from TRBV28 and TRBJ1-5; TRBD1 agrees at 10 bases. The junction had 8 bases not matched to a gene; V was cut back by 6 bases and J by 3 bases. CDR1 MDHEN and CDR2 SYDVKM come from the germline V gene. The CDR3 is 16 residues long. The CDR3 here is CASRDGDRGFNQPQHF. DNA for the CDR3: TGTGCCAGCAGAGACGGGGACAGGGGTTTCAATCAGCCCCAGCATTTT.

As concerns this clone: Other DNA sequences within the sample encode an identical CDR3. The rearrangement links TRBV6-5 to TRBJ1-1; D uncertain. In germline, CDR1 is MNHEY, CDR2 SVGAGI. V lost 1 base to trimming and J lost 4 bases, with 7 bases between them. This CDR3 has 13 amino acids. In DNA, the CDR3 is TGTGCCAGCAGTTACTTACTCGGCACTGAAGCTTTCTTT. It specifies CASSYLLGTEAFF.

The genes are TRBV7-9 and TRBJ2-1; 14 positions agree with TRBD2. V lost 5 bases to trimming and J lost 13 bases; unmatched junction nucleotides: 13. This CDR3 has 16 residues. Germline CDR1 is SEHNR and CDR2 is FQNEAQ (reference sequence). CDR3 protein: CASSIRLAGGPGEQFF. DNA of the CDR3: TGTGCCAGCAGCATAAGACTAGCGGGAGGGCCAGGTGAACAGTTCTTC.

The V gene is TRBV19, the J gene TRBJ2-1; a possible D gene is TRBD2 (6 bases). With 0 bases removed from V and 0 bases from J, the gap between germline ends came to 18 bases. The CDR3 length is 19 residues. The germline V gene encodes CDR1 LNHDA and CDR2 SQIVND (reference sequence). CDR3: CASSIDRTIGSVSYNEQFF. CDR3 coding DNA: TGTGCCAGTAGTATAGATCGGACTATCGGATCAGTCTCCTACAATGAGCAGTTCTTC.

CDR3: CASGHGQGGYEQYF. CDR3 sequence (DNA): TGTGCCAGCGGTCATGGACAGGGCGGCTACGAGCAGTACTTC. This chain links TRBV6-5 with TRBJ2-7, with TRBD1 matching over 8 bases. Germline V gene sequence: CDR1 MNHEY, CDR2 SVGAGI. Losses at the gene ends were 8 bases for V and 3 bases for J; bases not matched to a gene: 9. CDR3 length equals 14 residues.

This clone has a handful of counts. The rearrangement links TRBV19 to TRBJ1-1, with TRBD1 as a possible D gene (5 bases). V shed 5 bases and J shed 6 bases, with 10 bases lying between them. The CDR3 is 12 residues long. Germline assignment: CDR1 LNHDA and CDR2 SQIVND (reference sequence). The DNA of the CDR3 is TGTGCCAGTAGTGCGGGGGTCGCTGAAGCTTTCTTT. Amino acids: CASSAGVAEAFF.

The chain joins TRBV12-5 to TRBJ2-5; 8 bases align to TRBD2. CDR3 length: 14 residues. With V trimmed by 7 bases and J by 5 bases, 9 bases remained unmatched. Germline V CDR1 and CDR2: LGHNT, FRNRAP. This CDR3 reads CASAPAGGGETQYF. As DNA, the CDR3 is TGTGCTAGTGCGCCCGCGGGGGGCGGGGAGACCCAGTACTTC.